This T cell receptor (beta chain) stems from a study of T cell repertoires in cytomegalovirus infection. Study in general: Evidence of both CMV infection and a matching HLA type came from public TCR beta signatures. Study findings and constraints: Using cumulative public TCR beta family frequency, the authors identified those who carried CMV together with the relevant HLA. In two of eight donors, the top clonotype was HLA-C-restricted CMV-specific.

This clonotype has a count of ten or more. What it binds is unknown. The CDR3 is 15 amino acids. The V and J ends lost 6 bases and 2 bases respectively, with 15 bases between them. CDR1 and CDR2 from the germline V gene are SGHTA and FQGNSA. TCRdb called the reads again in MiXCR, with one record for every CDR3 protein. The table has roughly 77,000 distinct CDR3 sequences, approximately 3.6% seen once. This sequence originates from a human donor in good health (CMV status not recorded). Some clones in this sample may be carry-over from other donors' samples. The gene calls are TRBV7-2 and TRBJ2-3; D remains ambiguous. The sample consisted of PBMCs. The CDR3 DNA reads TGTGCCAGCAGGCTTCTTGCGGTAAACACAGATACGCAGTATTTT. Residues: CASRLLAVNTDTQYF.